This T cell receptor (beta chain) was captured in a study of cytotoxic CD8 clonotypes in ibrutinib-treated CLL. With V trimmed by 4 bases and J by 1 base, 6 bases remained unmatched. The CDR3 covers 16 residues. Per germline, CDR1 SNHLY and CDR2 FYNNEI. With respect to this clone: Its antigen remains unidentified.

The assay was immunoSEQ multiplex PCR, and TCRdb's table has in-frame clones only and misses some. Of about 140,000 clones in the sample, 60% to 85% were seen once. Study-level points and caveats: Starting clonality was above that of age-matched healthy donors and tracked circulating CD8+ T-cell counts. Under therapy, public clonotypes either contracted or stayed stable, and they were uncommon.

The genes are TRBV2 and TRBJ2-3, with 9 bases lining up with TRBD2. This clonotype was obtained from a human donor with chronic lymphocytic leukemia. The sample here was PBMCs, taken after 12 months of ibrutinib treatment. The chain's CDR3 is CASSVGAGGRTDTQYF. The CDR3 coding sequence is TGTGCCAGCAGTGTGGGCGCGGGGGGGCGCACAGATACGCAGTATTTT.